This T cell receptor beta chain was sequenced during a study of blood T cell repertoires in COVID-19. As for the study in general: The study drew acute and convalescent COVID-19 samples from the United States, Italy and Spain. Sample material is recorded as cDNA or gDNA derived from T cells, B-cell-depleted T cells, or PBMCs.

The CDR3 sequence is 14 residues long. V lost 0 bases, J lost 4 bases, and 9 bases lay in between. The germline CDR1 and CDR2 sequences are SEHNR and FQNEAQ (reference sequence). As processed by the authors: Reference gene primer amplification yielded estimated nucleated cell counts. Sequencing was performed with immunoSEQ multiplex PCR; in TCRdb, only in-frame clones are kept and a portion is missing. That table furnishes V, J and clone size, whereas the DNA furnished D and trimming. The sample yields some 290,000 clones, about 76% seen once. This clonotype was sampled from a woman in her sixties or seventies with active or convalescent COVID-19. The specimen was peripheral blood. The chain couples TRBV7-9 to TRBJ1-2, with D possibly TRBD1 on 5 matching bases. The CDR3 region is CASSLATDSYGYTF. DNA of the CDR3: TGTGCCAGCAGCTTAGCGACTGACAGCTATGGCTACACCTTC.